This T cell receptor (beta chain) was recorded in a study of memory CD4+ T cells and cytomegalovirus serostatus (dated by TCRdb to about 2019). For the study in its entirety: The cohort included approximately 35 healthy adults from Belgium, of whom 9 were CMV seropositive and some 24 were CMV seronegative. CD4+ memory TCRbeta repertoires of a Belgian cohort with known cytomegalovirus serostatus were sequenced in order to replicate a published TCR-based CMV serostatus classifier.

Single viable CD3+CD4+CD8-CD45RO+ cells were sorted as memory CD4+ T cells on a FACSAria II. CMV serostatus was determined using a Roche Elecsys assay that detects serum IgG against CMV pp150, pp28, p38 and p52. After the samples were thawed, total CD4+ T cells were enriched through positive selection using CD4 magnetic microbeads. The samples came from a different study that was designed specifically to examine the CD4+ T cell memory repertoire. Following standard operating procedures, peripheral blood mononuclear cells were isolated and cryopreserved, while serum was kept at -80 degrees C. The staining relied on CD3-PerCP (BW264/56), CD4-APC (RPA-T4), CD45RO-PE (UCHT1) and CD8-Pacific Orange (3B5) antibodies, and Sytox blue was used to exclude non-viable cells. Points the paper makes about the study in general: A median bootstrapped AUC of 0.95 with a 95% CI of 0.76-1.00 was achieved on the Belgian cohort by the original-framework classifier. Results were interpreted as suggesting that the CMV-associated TCR signature is largely present in the CD4+ memory repertoire. Of 164 previously reported CMV-associated TCRbeta sequences, 67 appeared in the CD4+ memory repertoires, each in one to five individuals. For predicting CMV serostatus, the median bootstrapped AUC was about 0.95 using the original framework and about 0.9 using a US-trained random forest. Only CD4+CD45RO+ memory cells were sequenced, in contrast to the original study, in which naive and memory CD4+ and CD8+ populations were covered.

The junction shows trimming of 6 bases on V and 2 bases on J, plus 11 bases between the germline ends. The CDR3, cysteine through phenylalanine, is 14 amino acids long. Only the CDR3 portion is preserved as DNA: 42 bases, with reading frame beginning at the first base. The germline V gene sets CDR1 to ENHRY and CDR2 to SYGVKD. Concerning this clone: There is no known antigen for this receptor. No base quality information exists; no much larger clone differs at one position.

The Quick-DNA Microprep Kit was used to extract genomic DNA from the sorted cells. Amplification of TCRbeta DNA was done with the immunoSEQ hsTCRbeta kit, following the protocol from the manufacturer. TCRbeta libraries were sequenced on an Illumina MiSeq instrument. The paper's processing steps were these. Removing out-of-frame sequences left approximately 2,000,000 distinct TCRbeta sequences, an average of about 73,000 per individual. Each individual was scored using the number of 150 to 200 previously reported CMV-associated TCRbeta sequences that the individual carried and the total number of productive distinct TCRbeta sequences. A beta-binomial model was reimplemented in Python, and scikit-learn random forests with default parameters were trained on US cohort data. Classifier performance on the Belgian cohort was summarized as median AUC with percentile confidence intervals calculated over 10,000 bootstrap iterations. TCRdb provides this immuneACCESS table in a form limited to in-frame rearrangements. Some clones are lacking; in checked studies, under half of them reflect an unresolved V gene, and why the rest are absent is not known. The DNA gave D and trimming, while V, J and clone size come from that table. The sample table holds just over 40,000 clones, of which roughly 80% were seen once. Clones ranked in the top ten supply about 0.79% of the sample.

The receptor chain draws on TRBV10-3 and TRBJ2-1; a tentative D call is TRBD2 (6 bases match). Material for sequencing was memory CD4+ T cells from blood. The TCR sequence derives from an adult in good health and CMV-seronegative. The CDR3 sequence is CAIRSGGAYNEQFF. The nucleotide sequence reads TGTGCCATCAGGTCTGGAGGGGCCTACAATGAGCAGTTCTTC.